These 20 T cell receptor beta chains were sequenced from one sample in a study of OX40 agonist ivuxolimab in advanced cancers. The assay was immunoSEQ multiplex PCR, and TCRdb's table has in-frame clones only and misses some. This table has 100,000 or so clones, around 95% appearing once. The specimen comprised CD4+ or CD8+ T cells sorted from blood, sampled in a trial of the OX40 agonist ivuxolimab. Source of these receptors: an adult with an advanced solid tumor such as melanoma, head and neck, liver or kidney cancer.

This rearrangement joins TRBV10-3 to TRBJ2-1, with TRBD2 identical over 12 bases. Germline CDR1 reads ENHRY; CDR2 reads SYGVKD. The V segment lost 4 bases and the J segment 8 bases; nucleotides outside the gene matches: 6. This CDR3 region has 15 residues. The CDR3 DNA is TGTGCCATCAGTGTACTAGCGGGAGGCCAGGATGAGCAGTTCTTC. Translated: CAISVLAGGQDEQFF.

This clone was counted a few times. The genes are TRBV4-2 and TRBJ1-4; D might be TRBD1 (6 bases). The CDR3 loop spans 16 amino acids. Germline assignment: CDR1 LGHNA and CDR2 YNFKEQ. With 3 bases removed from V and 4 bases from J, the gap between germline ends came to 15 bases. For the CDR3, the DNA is TGTGCCAGCAGCCAGAACCGGGGGGCAGATAATGAAAAACTGTTTTTT. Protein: CASSQNRGADNEKLFF.

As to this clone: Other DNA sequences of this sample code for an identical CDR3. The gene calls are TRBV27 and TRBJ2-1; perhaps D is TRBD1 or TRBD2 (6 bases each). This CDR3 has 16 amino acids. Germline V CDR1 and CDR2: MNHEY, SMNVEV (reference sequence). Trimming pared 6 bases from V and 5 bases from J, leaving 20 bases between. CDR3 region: CASRVGGWATHNEQFF. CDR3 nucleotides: TGTGCCAGCAGGGTCGGGGGCTGGGCCACACACAATGAGCAGTTCTTC.

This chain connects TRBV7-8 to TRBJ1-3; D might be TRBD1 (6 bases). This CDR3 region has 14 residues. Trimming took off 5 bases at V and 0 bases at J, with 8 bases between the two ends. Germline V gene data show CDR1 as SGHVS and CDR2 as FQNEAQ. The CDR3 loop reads CASSTDSSGNTIYF. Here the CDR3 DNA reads TGTGCCAGCAGCACGGACAGCTCTGGAAACACCATATATTTT.

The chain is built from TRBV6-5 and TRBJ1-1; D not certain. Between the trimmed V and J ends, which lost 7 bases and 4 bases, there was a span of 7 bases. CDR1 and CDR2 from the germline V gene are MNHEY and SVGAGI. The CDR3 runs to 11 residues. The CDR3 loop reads CASKHSTEAFF. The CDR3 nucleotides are TGTGCCAGCAAGCACTCCACTGAAGCTTTCTTT.

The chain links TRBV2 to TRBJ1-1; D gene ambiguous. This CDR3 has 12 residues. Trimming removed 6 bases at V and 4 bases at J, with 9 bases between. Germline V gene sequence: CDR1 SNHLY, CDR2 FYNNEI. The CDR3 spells CASRKGSTEAFF. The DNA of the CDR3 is TGTGCCAGCAGGAAGGGTAGCACTGAAGCTTTCTTT. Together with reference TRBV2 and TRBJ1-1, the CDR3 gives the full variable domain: EPEVTQTPSHQVTQMGQEVILRCVPISNHLYFYWYRQILGQKVEFLVSFYNNEISEKSEIFDDQFSVERPDGSNFTLKIRSTKLEDSAMYFCASRKGSTEAFFGQGTRLTVV.

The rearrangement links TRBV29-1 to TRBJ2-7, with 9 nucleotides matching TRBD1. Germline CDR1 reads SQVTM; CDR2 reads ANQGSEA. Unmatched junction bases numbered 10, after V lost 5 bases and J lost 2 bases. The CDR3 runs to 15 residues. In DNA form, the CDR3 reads TGCAGCGTTCTGGGGGGGGACAGGGCACCCTACGAGCAGTACTTC. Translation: CSVLGGDRAPYEQYF.

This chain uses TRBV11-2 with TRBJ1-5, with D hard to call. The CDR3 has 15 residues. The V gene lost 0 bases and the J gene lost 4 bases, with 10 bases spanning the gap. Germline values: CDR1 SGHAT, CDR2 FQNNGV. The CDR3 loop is CASSLDDRENQPQHF. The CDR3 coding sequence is TGTGCCAGCAGCTTAGACGACCGGGAGAATCAGCCCCAGCATTTT.

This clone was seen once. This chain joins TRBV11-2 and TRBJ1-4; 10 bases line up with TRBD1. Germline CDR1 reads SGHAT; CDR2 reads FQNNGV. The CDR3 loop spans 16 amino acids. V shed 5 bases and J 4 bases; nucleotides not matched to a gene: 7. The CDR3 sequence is CASSRGDRGVNEKLFF. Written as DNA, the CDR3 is TGTGCCAGCAGCCGGGGGGACAGGGGCGTTAATGAAAAACTGTTTTTT.

The CDR3 protein is CASSDSPGPYEQYF. CDR3 bases: TGCGCCAGCAGTGATAGCCCAGGACCCTACGAGCAGTACTTC. The chain couples TRBV10-2 to TRBJ2-7; D call uncertain. CDR1 is WSHSY and CDR2 is SAAADI in the germline V gene. Trimming took 3 bases from V and 2 from J, leaving 11 bases between them. The CDR3 spans 14 residues.

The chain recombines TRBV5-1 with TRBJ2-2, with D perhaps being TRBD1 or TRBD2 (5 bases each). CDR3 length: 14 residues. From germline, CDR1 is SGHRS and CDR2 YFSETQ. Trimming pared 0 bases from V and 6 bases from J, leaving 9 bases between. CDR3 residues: CASSLAGAPGELFF. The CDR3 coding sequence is TGCGCCAGCAGCTTGGCCGGGGCCCCCGGGGAGCTGTTTTTT.

The CDR3 protein is CASSPPDITDTQYF. CDR3 bases: TGTGCCAGCTCACCACCGGACATAACAGATACGCAGTATTTT. The V gene is TRBV18, the J gene TRBJ2-3; D might be TRBD1 (5 bases). CDR1 KGHSH and CDR2 LQKENI come from the germline V gene. V was shortened by 0 bases and J by 3 bases, with 7 bases between the two germline ends. The CDR3 totals 14 residues.

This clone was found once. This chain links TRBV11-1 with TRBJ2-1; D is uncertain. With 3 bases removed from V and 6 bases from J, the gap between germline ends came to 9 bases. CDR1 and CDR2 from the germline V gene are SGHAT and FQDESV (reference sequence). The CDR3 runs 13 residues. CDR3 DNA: TGTGCCAGCAGCTTCGTACTCGGCAATGAGCAGTTCTTC. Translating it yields CASSFVLGNEQFF.

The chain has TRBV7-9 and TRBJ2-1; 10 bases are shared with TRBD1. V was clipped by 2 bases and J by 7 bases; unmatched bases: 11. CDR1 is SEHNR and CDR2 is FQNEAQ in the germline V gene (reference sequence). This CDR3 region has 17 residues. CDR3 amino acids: CASSLLLGQGHLNEQFF. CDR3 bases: TGTGCCAGCAGCTTACTTTTGGGACAGGGGCATTTGAATGAGCAGTTCTTC.

CDR3 in DNA: TGTGCCACCGAGGGACAGGGGGCCTACGAGCAGTACTTC. This encodes CATEGQGAYEQYF. The V gene is TRBV7-2, the J gene TRBJ2-7; 11 bases fit TRBD1. V lost 10 bases and J lost 2; bases outside the gene matches: 4. Per germline, CDR1 SGHTA and CDR2 FQGNSA. The CDR3 runs to 13 residues. Using reference TRBV7-2 and TRBJ2-7 for the parts outside the CDR3, the full variable domain is GAGVSQSPSNKVTEKGKDVELRCDPISGHTALYWYRQSLGQGLEFLIYFQGNSAPDKSGLPSDRFSAERTGGSVSTLTIQRTQQEDSAVYLCATEGQGAYEQYFGPGTRLTVT.

The CDR3 coding sequence is TGTGCCAGCAGCTTAGGGCGACTATACTACGAGCAGTACTTC. Amino acids: CASSLGRLYYEQYF. This rearrangement joins TRBV7-8 to TRBJ2-7; the D gene is possibly TRBD2 (5 bases). V was trimmed by 1 base and J by 3 bases, leaving 10 bases between them. The CDR3 runs to 14 residues. CDR1 and CDR2 from the germline V gene are SGHVS and FQNEAQ.

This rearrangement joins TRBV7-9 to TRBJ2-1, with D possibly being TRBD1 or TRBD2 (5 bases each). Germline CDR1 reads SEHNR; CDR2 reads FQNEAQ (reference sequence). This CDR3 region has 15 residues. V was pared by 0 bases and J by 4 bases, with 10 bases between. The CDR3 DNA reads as TGTGCCAGCAGCTTAGCGGGGTGGGGGTACAATGAGCAGTTCTTC. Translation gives CASSLAGWGYNEQFF.

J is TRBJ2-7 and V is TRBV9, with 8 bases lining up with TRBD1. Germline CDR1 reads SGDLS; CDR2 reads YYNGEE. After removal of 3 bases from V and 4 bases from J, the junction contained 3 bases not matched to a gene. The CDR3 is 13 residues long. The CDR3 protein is CASSDGQGYEQYF. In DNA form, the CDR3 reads TGTGCCAGCAGCGACGGACAGGGTTACGAGCAGTACTTC.

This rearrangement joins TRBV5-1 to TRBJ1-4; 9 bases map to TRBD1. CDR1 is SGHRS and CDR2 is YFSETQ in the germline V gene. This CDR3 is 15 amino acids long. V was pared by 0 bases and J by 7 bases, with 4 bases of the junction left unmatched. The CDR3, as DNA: TGCGCCAGCAGCTTGGAGGGACAGGGCATTGAAAAACTGTTTTTT. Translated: CASSLEGQGIEKLFF.

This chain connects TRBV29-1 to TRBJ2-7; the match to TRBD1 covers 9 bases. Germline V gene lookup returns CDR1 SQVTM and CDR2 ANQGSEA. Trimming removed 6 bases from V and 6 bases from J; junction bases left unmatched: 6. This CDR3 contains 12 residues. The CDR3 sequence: CSVTQGAFEQYF. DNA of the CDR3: TGCAGCGTCACACAGGGGGCTTTCGAGCAGTACTTC.